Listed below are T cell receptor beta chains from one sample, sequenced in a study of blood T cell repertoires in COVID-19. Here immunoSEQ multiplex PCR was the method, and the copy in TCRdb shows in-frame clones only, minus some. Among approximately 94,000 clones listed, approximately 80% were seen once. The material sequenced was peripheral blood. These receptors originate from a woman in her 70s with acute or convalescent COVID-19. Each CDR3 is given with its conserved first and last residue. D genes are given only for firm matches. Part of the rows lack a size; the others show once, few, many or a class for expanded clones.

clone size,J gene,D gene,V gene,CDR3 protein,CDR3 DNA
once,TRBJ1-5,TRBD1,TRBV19,CASSVRQGAGGPQHF,TGTGCCAGTAGTGTCAGACAGGGGGCTGGGGGACCCCAGCATTTT
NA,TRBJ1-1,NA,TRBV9,CASSAQTGNTEAFF,TGTGCCAGCAGCGCCCAGACAGGGAACACTGAAGCTTTCTTT
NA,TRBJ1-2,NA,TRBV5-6,CASRGSGGRGYTF,TGTGCCAGCAGAGGATCCGGGGGTAGAGGCTACACCTTC
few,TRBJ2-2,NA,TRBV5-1,CASSPGTGYTGELFF,TGCGCCAGCAGCCCGGGGACTGGATACACCGGGGAGCTGTTTTTT
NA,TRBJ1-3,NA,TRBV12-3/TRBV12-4,CASSQQGNTIYF,TGTGCCAGCAGCCAACAAGGAAACACCATATATTTT
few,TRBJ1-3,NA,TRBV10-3,CAISEEGNTIYF,TGTGCCATCAGTGAGGAGGGAAACACCATATATTTT
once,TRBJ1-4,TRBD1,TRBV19,CASSQETGGREKLFF,TGTGCCAGTAGTCAAGAGACAGGGGGCCGGGAAAAACTGTTTTTT
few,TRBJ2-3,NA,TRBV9,CASSESVRSSTDTQYF,TGTGCCAGCAGCGAATCCGTCAGGTCTAGCACAGATACGCAGTATTTT
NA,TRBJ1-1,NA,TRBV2,CATFREGGTEAFF,TGTGCCACCTTTCGAGAAGGGGGCACTGAAGCTTTCTTT
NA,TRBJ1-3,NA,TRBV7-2,CASSSPTGGNTIYF,TGTGCCAGCAGCTCGCCGACAGGTGGAAACACCATATATTTT
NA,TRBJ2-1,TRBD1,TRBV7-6,CASSLRTGLYNEQFF,TGTGCCAGCAGCTTGAGGACAGGGCTCTACAATGAGCAGTTCTTC
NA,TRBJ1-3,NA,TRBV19,CASSSGETGSSGNTIYF,TGTGCCAGTAGTTCGGGGGAGACGGGAAGCTCTGGAAACACCATATATTTT
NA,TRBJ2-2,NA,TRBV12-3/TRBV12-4,CASSHREAGELFF,TGTGCCAGCAGCCATAGGGAGGCCGGGGAGCTGTTTTTT
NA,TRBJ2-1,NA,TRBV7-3,CASSSSRGSPYNEQFF,TGTGCCAGCAGCTCCTCGAGGGGGAGTCCCTACAATGAGCAGTTCTTC
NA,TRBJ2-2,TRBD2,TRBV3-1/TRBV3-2,CASSQGLAGNTGELFF,TGTGCCAGCAGCCAGGGACTAGCGGGGAACACCGGGGAGCTGTTTTTT
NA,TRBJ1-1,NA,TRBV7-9,CASSLAGGEAFF,TGTGCCAGCAGCCTAGCGGGCGGGGAAGCTTTCTTT
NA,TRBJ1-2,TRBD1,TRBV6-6,CASSRPRVGRAGGGYTF,TGTGCCAGCAGCCGACCTCGGGTCGGGAGGGCAGGGGGAGGCTACACCTTC
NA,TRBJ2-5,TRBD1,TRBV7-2,CASSFATGGWQETQYF,TGTGCCAGCAGCTTCGCAACAGGGGGTTGGCAAGAGACCCAGTACTTC
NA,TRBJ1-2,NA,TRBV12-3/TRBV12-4,CASSFQGFYGYTF,TGTGCCAGCAGTTTTCAGGGATTCTATGGCTACACCTTC
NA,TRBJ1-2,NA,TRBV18,CASSPAGNGYTF,TGTGCCAGCTCACCGGCAGGGAATGGCTACACCTTC
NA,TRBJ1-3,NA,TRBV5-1,CASSLDRGNSGNTIYF,TGCGCCAGCAGCTTGGATCGGGGGAACTCTGGAAACACCATATATTTT
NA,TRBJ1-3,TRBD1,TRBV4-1,CASSQSPQGGAGNTIYF,TGCGCCAGCAGCCAAAGTCCACAAGGGGGCGCTGGAAACACCATATATTTT
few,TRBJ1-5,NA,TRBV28,CASTPGTERQPQHF,TGTGCCAGCACCCCCGGCACGGAGAGGCAGCCCCAGCATTTT
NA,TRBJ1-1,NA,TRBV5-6,CASTKYNQEGTEAFF,TGTGCCAGCACCAAATATAATCAGGAAGGCACTGAAGCTTTCTTT
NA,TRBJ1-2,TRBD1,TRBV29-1,CSVEDGQGVYGYTF,TGCAGCGTTGAAGACGGACAGGGGGTTTATGGCTACACCTTC
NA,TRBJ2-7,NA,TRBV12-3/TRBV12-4,CASRMSGSYEQYF,TGTGCCAGCAGGATGTCAGGCTCCTACGAGCAGTACTTC
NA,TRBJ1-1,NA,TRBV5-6,CASSLSRGTEAFF,TGTGCCAGCAGCTTGTCTAGGGGAACTGAAGCTTTCTTT
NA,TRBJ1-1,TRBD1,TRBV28,CASTRDSNTEAFF,TGTGCCAGCACCCGGGACAGTAACACTGAAGCTTTCTTT
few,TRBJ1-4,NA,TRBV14,CASSRGGNEKLFF,TGTGCCAGCAGCCGGGGGGGGAATGAAAAACTGTTTTTT
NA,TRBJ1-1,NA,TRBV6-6,CASSSEWGDTEAFF,TGTGCCAGCAGTTCGGAATGGGGGGACACTGAAGCTTTCTTT
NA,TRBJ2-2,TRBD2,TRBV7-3,CASSESGINTGELFF,TGTGCCAGCAGCGAAAGCGGGATAAACACCGGGGAGCTGTTTTTT
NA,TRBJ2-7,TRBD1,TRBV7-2,CASSVDREPYEQYF,TGTGCCAGCAGCGTGGACAGGGAACCCTACGAGCAGTACTTC
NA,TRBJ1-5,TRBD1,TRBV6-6,CASRGQGNQPQHF,TGTGCCAGCAGAGGACAGGGCAATCAGCCCCAGCATTTT
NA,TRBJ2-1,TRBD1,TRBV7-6,CASSAYRDRSNEQFF,TGTGCCAGCAGCGCTTACCGGGACAGAAGCAATGAGCAGTTCTTC
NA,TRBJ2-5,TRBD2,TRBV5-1,CASSPLLAGGVETQYF,TGCGCCAGCAGTCCGCTACTAGCGGGGGGAGTAGAGACCCAGTACTTC
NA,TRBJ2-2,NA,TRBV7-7,CASSLAWDTITGELFF,TGTGCCAGCAGCTTAGCTTGGGACACAATAACCGGGGAGCTGTTTTTT
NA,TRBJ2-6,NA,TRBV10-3,CAIRDGSSSSGANVLTF,TGTGCCATCAGGGACGGGAGTTCAAGCTCTGGGGCCAACGTCCTGACTTTC
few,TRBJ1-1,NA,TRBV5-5,CASSSTGTTEAFF,TGTGCCAGCAGCTCCACAGGGACCACTGAAGCTTTCTTT
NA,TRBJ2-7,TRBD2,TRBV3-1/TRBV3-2,CASSQLAGEQYF,TGTGCCAGCAGCCAACTAGCGGGGGAGCAGTACTTC
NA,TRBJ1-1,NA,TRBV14,CASSQGSQGNTEAFF,TGTGCCAGCAGCCAAGGTTCGCAGGGGAACACTGAAGCTTTCTTT
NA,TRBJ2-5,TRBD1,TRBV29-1,CSVLQGMGEQETQYF,TGCAGCGTCCTACAGGGGATGGGGGAACAAGAGACCCAGTACTTC
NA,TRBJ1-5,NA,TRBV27,CASSQNRGQPQHF,TGTGCCAGCAGTCAAAATAGGGGGCAGCCCCAGCATTTT